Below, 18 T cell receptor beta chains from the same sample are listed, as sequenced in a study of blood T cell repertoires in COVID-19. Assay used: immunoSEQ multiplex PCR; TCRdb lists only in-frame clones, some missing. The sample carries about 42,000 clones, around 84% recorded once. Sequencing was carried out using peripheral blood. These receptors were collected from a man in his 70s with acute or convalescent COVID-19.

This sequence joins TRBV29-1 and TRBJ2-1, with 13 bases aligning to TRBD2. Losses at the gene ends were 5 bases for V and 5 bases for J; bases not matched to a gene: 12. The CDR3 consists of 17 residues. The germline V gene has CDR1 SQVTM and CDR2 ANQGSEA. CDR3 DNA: TGCAGCGTTCAACTAGCGGGAGGGCCGGTGTTCGACAATGAGCAGTTCTTC. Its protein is CSVQLAGGPVFDNEQFF.

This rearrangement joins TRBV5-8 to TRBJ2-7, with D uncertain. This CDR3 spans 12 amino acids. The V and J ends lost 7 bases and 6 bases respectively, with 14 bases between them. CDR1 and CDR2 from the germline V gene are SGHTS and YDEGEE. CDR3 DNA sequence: TGTGCCAGCGAGCTTGGAGTTAGCGAGCAGTACTTC. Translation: CASELGVSEQYF.

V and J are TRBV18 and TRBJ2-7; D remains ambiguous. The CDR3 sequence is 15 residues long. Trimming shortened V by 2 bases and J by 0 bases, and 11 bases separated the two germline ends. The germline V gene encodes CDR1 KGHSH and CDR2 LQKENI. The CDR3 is CASSPGSESSYEQYF. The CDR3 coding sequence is TGTGCCAGCTCACCAGGCTCCGAAAGCTCCTACGAGCAGTACTTC.

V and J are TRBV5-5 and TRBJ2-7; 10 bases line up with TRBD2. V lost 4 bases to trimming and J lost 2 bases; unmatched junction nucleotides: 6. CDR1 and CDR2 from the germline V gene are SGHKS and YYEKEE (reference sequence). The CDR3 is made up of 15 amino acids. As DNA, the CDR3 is TGTGCCAGCAGCCGCTTACTAGCGGGACCCTACGAGCAGTACTTC. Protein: CASSRLLAGPYEQYF.

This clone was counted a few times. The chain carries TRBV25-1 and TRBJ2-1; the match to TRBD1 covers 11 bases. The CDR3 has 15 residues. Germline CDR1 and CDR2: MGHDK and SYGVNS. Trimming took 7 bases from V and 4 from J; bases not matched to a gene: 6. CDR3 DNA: TGTGCCAGCACCTCCGGGACAGGGGGGTACAATGAGCAGTTCTTC. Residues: CASTSGTGGYNEQFF. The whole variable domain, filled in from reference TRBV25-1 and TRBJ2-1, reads EADIYQTPRYLVIGTGKKITLECSQTMGHDKMYWYQQDPGMELHLIHYSYGVNSTEKGDLSSESTVSRIRTEHFPLTLESARPSHTSQYLCASTSGTGGYNEQFFGPGTRLTVL.

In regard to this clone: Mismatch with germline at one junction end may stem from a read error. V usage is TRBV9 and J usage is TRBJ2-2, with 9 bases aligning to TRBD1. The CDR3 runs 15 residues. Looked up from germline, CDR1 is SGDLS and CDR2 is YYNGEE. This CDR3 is CASSLGTGNAGELFF. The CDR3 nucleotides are TGTGCCAGCAGCCTAGGGACAGGGAACGCCGGGGAGCTGTTTTTT. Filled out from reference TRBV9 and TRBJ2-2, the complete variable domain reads DSGVTQTPKHLITATGQRVTLRCSPRSGDLSVYWYQQSLDQGLQFLIQYYNGEERAKGNILERFSAQQFPDLHSELNLSSLELGDSALYFCASSLGTGNAGELFFGEGSRLTVL.

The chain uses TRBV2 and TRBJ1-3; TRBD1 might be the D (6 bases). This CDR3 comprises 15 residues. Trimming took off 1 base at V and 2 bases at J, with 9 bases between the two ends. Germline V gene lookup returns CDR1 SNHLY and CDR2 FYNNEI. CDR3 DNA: TGTGCCAGCAGTGAAGGGGGGCGGACTGGAAACACCATATATTTT. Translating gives CASSEGGRTGNTIYF.

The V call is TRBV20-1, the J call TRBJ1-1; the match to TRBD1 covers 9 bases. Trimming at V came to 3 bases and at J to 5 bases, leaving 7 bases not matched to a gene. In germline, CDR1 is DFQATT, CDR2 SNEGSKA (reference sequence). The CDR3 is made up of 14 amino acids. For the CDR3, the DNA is TGCAGTGCTAGTGCCGGGACAGGGAAAACTGAAGCTTTCTTT. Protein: CSASAGTGKTEAFF.

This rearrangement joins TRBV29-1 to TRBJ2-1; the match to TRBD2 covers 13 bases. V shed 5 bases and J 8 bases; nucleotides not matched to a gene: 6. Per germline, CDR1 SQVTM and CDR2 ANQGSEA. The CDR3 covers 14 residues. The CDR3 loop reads CSVRTSGRSYEQFF. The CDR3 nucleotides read TGCAGCGTTCGGACTAGCGGGAGATCGTATGAGCAGTTCTTC.

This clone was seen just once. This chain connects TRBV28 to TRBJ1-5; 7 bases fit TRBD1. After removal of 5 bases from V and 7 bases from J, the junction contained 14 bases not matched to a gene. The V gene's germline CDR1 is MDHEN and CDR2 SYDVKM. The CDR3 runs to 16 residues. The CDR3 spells CASSPHYRGVNQPQHF. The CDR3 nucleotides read TGTGCCAGCAGTCCCCACTACAGGGGAGTAAACCAGCCCCAGCATTTT.

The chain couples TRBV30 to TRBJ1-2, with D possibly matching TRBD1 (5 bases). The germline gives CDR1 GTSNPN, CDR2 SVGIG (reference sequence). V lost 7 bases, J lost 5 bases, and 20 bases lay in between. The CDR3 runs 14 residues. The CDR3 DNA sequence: TGTGCCTCCACAGGCTCCGTGGGGAATTATGGCTACACCTTC. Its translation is CASTGSVGNYGYTF.

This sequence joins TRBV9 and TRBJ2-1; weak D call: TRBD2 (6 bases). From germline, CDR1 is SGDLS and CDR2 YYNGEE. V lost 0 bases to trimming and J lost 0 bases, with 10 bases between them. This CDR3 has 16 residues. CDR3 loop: CASSVAARGSYNEQFF. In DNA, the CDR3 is TGTGCCAGCAGCGTAGCTGCGCGGGGCTCCTACAATGAGCAGTTCTTC.

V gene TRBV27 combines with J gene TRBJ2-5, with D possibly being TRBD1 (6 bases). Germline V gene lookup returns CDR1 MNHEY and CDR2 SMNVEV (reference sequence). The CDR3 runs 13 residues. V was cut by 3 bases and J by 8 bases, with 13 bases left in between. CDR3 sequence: CASSFRDGTTQYF. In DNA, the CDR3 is TGTGCCAGCAGTTTCCGCGACGGGACAACCCAGTACTTC.

The CDR3: CATSDPAKGGKLFF. CDR3 sequence (DNA): TGTGCCACCAGTGACCCGGCCAAGGGAGGAAAACTGTTTTTT. The V and J genes are TRBV24-1 and TRBJ1-4; unclear D gene. CDR1 and CDR2 (germline): KGHDR, SFDVKD. Trimming stripped 4 bases from V and 10 bases from J, with 15 bases between. The CDR3 is 14 amino acids.

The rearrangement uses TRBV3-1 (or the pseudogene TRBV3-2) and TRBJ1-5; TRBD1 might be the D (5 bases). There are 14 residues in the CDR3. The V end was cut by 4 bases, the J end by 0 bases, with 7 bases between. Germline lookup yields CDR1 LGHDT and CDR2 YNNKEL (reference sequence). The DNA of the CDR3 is TGTGCCAGCAGCCTTCAGGGTAGCAATCAGCCCCAGCATTTT. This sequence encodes CASSLQGSNQPQHF.

The CDR3: CAWSPDRDWGETQYF. In nucleotides, the CDR3 is TGTGCCTGGAGCCCGGACAGGGATTGGGGGGAGACCCAGTACTTC. The V gene is TRBV30, the J gene TRBJ2-5; 8 bases match TRBD1. Germline-derived CDR1 and CDR2 are GTSNPN and SVGIG (reference sequence). J was trimmed by 5 bases and V by 3 bases; bases with no gene match: 11. The CDR3 runs 15 residues.

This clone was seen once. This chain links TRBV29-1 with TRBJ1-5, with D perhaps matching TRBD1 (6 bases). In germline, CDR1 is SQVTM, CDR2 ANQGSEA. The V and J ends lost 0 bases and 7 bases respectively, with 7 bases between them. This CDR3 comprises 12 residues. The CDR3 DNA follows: TGCAGCGTTGAAGATGGGACACAGCCCCAGCATTTT. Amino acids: CSVEDGTQPQHF.

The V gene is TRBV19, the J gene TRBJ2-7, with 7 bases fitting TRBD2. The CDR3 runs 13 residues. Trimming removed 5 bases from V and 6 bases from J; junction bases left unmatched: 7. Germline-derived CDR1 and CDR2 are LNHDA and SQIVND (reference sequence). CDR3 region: CASSAGASGEQYF. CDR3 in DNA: TGTGCCAGTAGTGCGGGAGCTTCGGGCGAGCAGTACTTC. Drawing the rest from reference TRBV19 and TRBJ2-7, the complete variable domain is DGGITQSPKYLFRKEGQNVTLSCEQNLNHDAMYWYRQDPGQGLRLIYYSQIVNDFQKGDIAEGYSVSREKKESFPLTVTSAQKNPTAFYLCASSAGASGEQYFGPGTRLTVT.